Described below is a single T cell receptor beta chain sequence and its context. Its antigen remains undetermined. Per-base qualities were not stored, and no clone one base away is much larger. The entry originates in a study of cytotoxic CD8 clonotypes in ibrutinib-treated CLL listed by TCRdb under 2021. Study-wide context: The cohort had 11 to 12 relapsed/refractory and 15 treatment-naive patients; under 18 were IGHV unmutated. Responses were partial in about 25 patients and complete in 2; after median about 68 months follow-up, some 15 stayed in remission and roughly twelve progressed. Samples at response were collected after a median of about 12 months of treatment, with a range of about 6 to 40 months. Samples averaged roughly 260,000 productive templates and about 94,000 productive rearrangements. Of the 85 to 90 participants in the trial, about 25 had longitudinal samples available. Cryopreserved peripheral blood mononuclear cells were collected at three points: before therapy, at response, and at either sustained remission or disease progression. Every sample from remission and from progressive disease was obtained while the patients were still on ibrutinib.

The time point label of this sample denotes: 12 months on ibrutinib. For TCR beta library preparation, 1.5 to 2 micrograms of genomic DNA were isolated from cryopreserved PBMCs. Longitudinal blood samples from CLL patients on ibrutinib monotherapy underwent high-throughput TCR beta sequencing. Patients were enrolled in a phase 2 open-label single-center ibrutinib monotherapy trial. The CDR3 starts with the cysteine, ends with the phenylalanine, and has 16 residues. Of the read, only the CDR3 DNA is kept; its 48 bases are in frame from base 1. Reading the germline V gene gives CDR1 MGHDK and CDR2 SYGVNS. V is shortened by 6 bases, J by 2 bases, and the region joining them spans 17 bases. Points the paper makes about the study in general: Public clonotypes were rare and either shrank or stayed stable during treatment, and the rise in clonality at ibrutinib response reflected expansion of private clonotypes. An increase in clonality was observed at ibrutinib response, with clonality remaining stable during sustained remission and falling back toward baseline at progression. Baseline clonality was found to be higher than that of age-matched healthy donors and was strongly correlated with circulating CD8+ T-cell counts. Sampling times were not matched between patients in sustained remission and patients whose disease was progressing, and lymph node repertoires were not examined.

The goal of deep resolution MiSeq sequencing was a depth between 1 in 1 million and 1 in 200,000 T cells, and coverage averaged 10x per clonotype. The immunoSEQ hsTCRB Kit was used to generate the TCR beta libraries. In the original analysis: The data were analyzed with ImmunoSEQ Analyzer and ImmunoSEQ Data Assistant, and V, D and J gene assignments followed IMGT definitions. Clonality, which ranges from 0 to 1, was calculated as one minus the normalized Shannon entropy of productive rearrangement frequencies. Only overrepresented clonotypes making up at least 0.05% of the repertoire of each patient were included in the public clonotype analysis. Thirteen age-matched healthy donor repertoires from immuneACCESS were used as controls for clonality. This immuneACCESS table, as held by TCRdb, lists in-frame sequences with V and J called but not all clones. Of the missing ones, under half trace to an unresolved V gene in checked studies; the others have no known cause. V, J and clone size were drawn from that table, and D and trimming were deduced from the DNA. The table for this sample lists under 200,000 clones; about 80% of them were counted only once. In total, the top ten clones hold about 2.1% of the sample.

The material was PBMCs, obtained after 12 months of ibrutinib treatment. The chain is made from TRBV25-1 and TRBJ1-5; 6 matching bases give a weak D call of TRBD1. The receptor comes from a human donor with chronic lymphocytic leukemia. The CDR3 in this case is CASRTEGDGGNQPQHF. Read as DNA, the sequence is TGTGCCAGCAGAACCGAGGGGGACGGGGGCAATCAGCCCCAGCATTTT.